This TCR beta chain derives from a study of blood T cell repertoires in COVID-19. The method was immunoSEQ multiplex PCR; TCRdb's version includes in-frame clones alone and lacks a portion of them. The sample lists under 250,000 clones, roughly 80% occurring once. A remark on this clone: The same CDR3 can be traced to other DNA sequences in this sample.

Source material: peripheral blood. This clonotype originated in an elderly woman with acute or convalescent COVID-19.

This CDR3 is CASSPLAGDSYEQYF. The DNA for the CDR3 is TGCGCCAGCAGCCCCCTAGCGGGGGACTCCTACGAGCAGTACTTC. The gene calls are TRBV5-1 and TRBJ2-7, with 10 nucleotides matching TRBD2. J lost 0 bases, V lost 4 bases, and 4 bases had no gene match. CDR1 SGHRS and CDR2 YFSETQ come from the germline V gene. The CDR3 is 15 amino acids.